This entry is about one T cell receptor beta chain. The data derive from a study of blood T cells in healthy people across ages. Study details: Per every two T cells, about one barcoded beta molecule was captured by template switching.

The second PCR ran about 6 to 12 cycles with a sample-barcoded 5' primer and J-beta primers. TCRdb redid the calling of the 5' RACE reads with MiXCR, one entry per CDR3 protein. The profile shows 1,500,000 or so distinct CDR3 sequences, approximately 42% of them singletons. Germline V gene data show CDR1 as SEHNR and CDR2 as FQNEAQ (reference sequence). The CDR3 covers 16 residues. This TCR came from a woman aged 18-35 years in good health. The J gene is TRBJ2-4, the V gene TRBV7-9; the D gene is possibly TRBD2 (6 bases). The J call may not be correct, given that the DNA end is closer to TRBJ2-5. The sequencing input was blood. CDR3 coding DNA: TGTGCCAGCAGCAAAAACCCGGGACTGATGGGGGAGACCCAGTACTTC. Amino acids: CASSKNPGLMGETQYF.